Below, 18 T cell receptor beta chains from the same sample are listed, as sequenced in a study of spatial heterogeneity in lung cancer. The sample's time point: blood at routine non-recurrence follow-up after resection. TCRdb passed the 5' RACE reads through MiXCR, listing each CDR3 protein once. This table has around 32,000 distinct CDR3 sequences, over 9.5% appearing once. The sample here was PBMCs, taken at follow-up. These receptors all come from a female donor with early-stage non-small cell lung cancer.

This clonotype was counted many times. This rearrangement joins TRBV7-9 to TRBJ2-3; 11 bases match TRBD2. There are 14 residues in the CDR3. V was clipped by 8 bases and J by 0 bases; unmatched bases: 1. The germline CDR1 and CDR2 sequences are SEHNR and FQNEAQ (reference sequence). CDR3 region: CASLAGGSTDTQYF. The CDR3 region has the DNA TGTGCCAGCTTAGCGGGGGGGAGCACAGATACGCAGTATTTT.

This clonotype was picked up a small number of times. The CDR3 DNA follows: TGTGCCAGTTTGGACAGGGGGGATAAAAACATTCAGTACTTC. This sequence encodes CASLDRGDKNIQYF. The gene calls are TRBV19 and TRBJ2-4; 10 nucleotides match TRBD1. The CDR3 runs to 14 residues. V was pared by 8 bases and J by 4 bases, with 5 bases of the junction left unmatched. Germline CDR1 is LNHDA and CDR2 is SQIVND (reference sequence). The full variable domain, in which reference TRBV19 and TRBJ2-4 provide the parts outside the CDR3, is DGGITQSPKYLFRKEGQNVTLSCEQNLNHDAMYWYRQDPGQGLRLIYYSQIVNDFQKGDIAEGYSVSREKKESFPLTVTSAQKNPTAFYLCASLDRGDKNIQYFGAGTRLSVL.

This clonotype has ten or more counts. The chain uses TRBV5-1 and TRBJ2-5; 9 bases match TRBD2. The CDR3 is made up of 15 amino acids. Trimming at V came to 1 base and at J to 3 bases, leaving 4 bases not matched to a gene. The germline CDR1 and CDR2 sequences are SGHRS and YFSETQ. The CDR3 loop is CASSLPSGAEETQYF. CDR3 bases: TGCGCCAGCAGCTTGCCTAGCGGGGCTGAAGAGACCCAGTACTTC.

This clonotype occurred many times. This chain connects TRBV29-1 to TRBJ1-4, with D unresolved. The V gene's germline CDR1 is SQVTM and CDR2 ANQGSEA. Deletions cut 3 bases from V and 5 bases from J, with 10 bases between. This CDR3 has 13 residues. CDR3 loop: CSVDGGPNEKLFF. CDR3 nucleotides: TGCAGCGTTGACGGTGGTCCAAATGAAAAACTGTTTTTT.

The chain uses TRBV6-2 or TRBV6-3 and TRBJ2-2; tentative D call: TRBD1 (5 bases). Trimming shortened V by 7 bases and J by 5 bases, and 11 bases separated the two germline ends. Germline V gives CDR1 MNHEY, CDR2 SVGEGT. The CDR3 is 13 amino acids. CDR3 region: CASTARGTGELFF. CDR3 coding DNA: TGTGCCAGCACCGCTAGGGGTACCGGGGAGCTGTTTTTT.

The V gene is TRBV9, the J gene TRBJ1-1; tentatively, D is TRBD1 (5 bases). The germline gives CDR1 SGDLS, CDR2 YYNGEE. The CDR3 extends over 14 amino acids. V lost 0 bases to trimming and J lost 4 bases, with 10 bases between them. Written as DNA, the CDR3 is TGTGCCAGCAGCGTAGCTTCGGGGGGCACTGAAGCTTTCTTT. The encoded protein is CASSVASGGTEAFF.

This clonotype has ten or more counts. This chain connects TRBV29-1 to TRBJ1-2; TRBD1 might be the D (5 bases). The V gene lost 3 bases and the J gene lost 8 bases, with 13 bases spanning the gap. This CDR3 has 12 amino acids. CDR1 SQVTM and CDR2 ANQGSEA come from the germline V gene. CDR3 protein: CSVDRQGVGYTF. CDR3 nucleotides: TGCAGCGTTGATCGGCAGGGTGTCGGCTACACCTTC. The full variable domain, its missing parts supplied by reference TRBV29-1 and TRBJ1-2, is SAVISQKPSRDICQRGTSLTIQCQVDSQVTMMFWYRQQPGQSLTLIATANQGSEATYESGFVIDKFPISRPNLTFSTLTVSNMSPEDSSIYLCSVDRQGVGYTFGSGTRLTVV.

This clonotype has a handful of counts. The V and J genes are TRBV28 and TRBJ1-6, with a tentative D call TRBD1 (5 bases). Germline values: CDR1 MDHEN, CDR2 SYDVKM. This CDR3 contains 17 residues. Trimming removed 2 bases from V and 1 base from J, with 12 bases in between. CDR3 residues: CASSLGKWGSYNSPLHF. The CDR3 nucleotides read TGTGCCAGCAGTTTAGGGAAGTGGGGGTCCTATAATTCACCCCTCCACTTT. The full variable domain, rest sourced from reference TRBV28 and TRBJ1-6, is DVKVTQSSRYLVKRTGEKVFLECVQDMDHENMFWYRQDPGLGLRLIYFSYDVKMKEKGDIPEGYSVSREKKERFSLILESASTNQTSMYLCASSLGKWGSYNSPLHFGNGTRLTVT.

The V call is TRBV3-1, the J call TRBJ2-1; 8 bases map to TRBD2. The CDR3 runs to 16 residues. V trimming: 0 bases; J trimming: 5 bases; junction bases outside the gene matches: 6. Germline values: CDR1 LGHDT, CDR2 YNNKEL (reference sequence). The CDR3 sequence: CASSQDVQRGNNEQFF. The CDR3 coding sequence is TGTGCCAGCAGCCAAGATGTCCAGCGGGGGAACAATGAGCAGTTCTTC.

This clonotype was detected ten times or more. The chain carries TRBV7-9 and TRBJ2-1; 8 bases align to TRBD2. V dropped 0 bases and J dropped 6; count of bases not matched to a gene: 7. CDR1 is SEHNR, CDR2 FQNEAQ, per germline (reference sequence). This CDR3 comprises 16 residues. Here the CDR3 reads CASSLAAVAGLNEQFF. DNA of the CDR3: TGTGCCAGCAGCTTAGCGGCGGTAGCGGGGCTCAATGAGCAGTTCTTC.

This sequence joins TRBV18 and TRBJ1-2; 12 bases map to TRBD1. Germline values: CDR1 KGHSH, CDR2 LQKENI. The CDR3 covers 19 residues. Trimming cost V 4 bases and J 4 bases; bases outside gene matches: 16. CDR3 in DNA: TGTGCCAGCTCACTCCCGGGTCTGGGACAGGGGGCGCAAGGCTATGGCTACACCTTC. The encoded protein is CASSLPGLGQGAQGYGYTF. Full variable domain (rest looked up from reference TRBV18 and TRBJ1-2): NAGVMQNPRHLVRRRGQEARLRCSPMKGHSHVYWYRQLPEEGLKFMVYLQKENIIDESGMPKERFSAEFPKEGPSILRIQQVVRGDSAAYFCASSLPGLGQGAQGYGYTFGSGTRLTVV.

The chain uses TRBV2 and TRBJ1-1, with TRBD1 identical over 7 bases. With V trimmed by 3 bases and J by 0 bases, 4 bases remained unmatched. This CDR3 is 15 amino acids long. Per the germline V gene, CDR1 is SNHLY and CDR2 is FYNNEI. CDR3: CASSEPGTVNTEAFF. The CDR3 DNA follows: TGTGCCAGCAGTGAGCCCGGGACAGTGAACACTGAAGCTTTCTTT.

The table lists this clonotype with a few counts. CDR3 loop: CSVGTTEAFF. In DNA, the CDR3 is TGCAGCGTGGGGACCACTGAAGCTTTCTTT. The chain joins TRBV29-1 to TRBJ1-1, with D perhaps matching TRBD1 (5 bases). Trimming stripped 6 bases from V and 4 bases from J, with 6 bases between. The germline V gene encodes CDR1 SQVTM and CDR2 ANQGSEA. The CDR3 sequence is 10 residues long.

This clonotype was seen a few times. V and J are TRBV2 and TRBJ2-3; D not certain. Trimming pared 8 bases from V and 4 bases from J, leaving 13 bases between. The germline gives CDR1 SNHLY, CDR2 FYNNEI. The CDR3 consists of 13 residues. The CDR3: CASGELEADTQYF. CDR3 in DNA: TGTGCCAGCGGGGAATTAGAGGCAGATACGCAGTATTTT.

This clonotype was observed a few times. The CDR3 nucleotides read TGTGCCAGCAGTGACGGGACCGACACAGATACGCAGTATTTT. Its protein product is CASSDGTDTDTQYF. The chain is built from TRBV6-4 and TRBJ2-3; either TRBD1 or TRBD2 may supply D (5 bases each). Per germline, CDR1 MRHNA and CDR2 SNTAGT. Trimming left V 2 bases short and J 2 bases short, with 8 bases between. The CDR3 has 14 residues.

This clonotype was counted between two and nine times. The chain carries TRBV2 and TRBJ2-5, with TRBD1 matching 8 bases. Losses at the gene ends were 4 bases for V and 5 bases for J; bases not matched to a gene: 12. Germline V gene lookup returns CDR1 SNHLY and CDR2 FYNNEI. This CDR3 is built from 16 residues. The CDR3 region has the DNA TGTGCCAGCAGTGGATCCAGGGCAGGGGGCGCGGAGACCCAGTACTTC. This translates into CASSGSRAGGAETQYF.

This clonotype was recorded many times. The chain couples TRBV27 to TRBJ1-1; unclear D gene. The ends were cut back, 0 bases at V and 8 bases at J, with 13 bases in the middle. The CDR3 totals 14 residues. From germline, CDR1 is MNHEY and CDR2 SMNVEV (reference sequence). The CDR3, as DNA: TGTGCCAGCAGTTTATCGGAGGGTTGGGTAGAAGCTTTCTTT. Encoded protein: CASSLSEGWVEAFF.

This clonotype appeared many times. The J gene is TRBJ2-7, the V gene TRBV19; the D is unclear. CDR1 and CDR2 (germline): LNHDA, SQIVND (reference sequence). This CDR3 is built from 14 residues. Deletions cut 6 bases from V and 3 bases from J, with 15 bases between. The CDR3 nucleotides are TGTGCCAGTAGCCACGCCGTCGGCGGCTACGAGCAGTACTTC. Encoded protein: CASSHAVGGYEQYF.